These 13 T cell receptor beta chains came from one sample sequenced in a study of OX40 agonist ivuxolimab in advanced cancers. The library was produced with the immunoSEQ multiplex PCR assay. In its TCRdb copy, this immuneACCESS table keeps in-frame sequences only and misses some clones. Where compared with another copy, unresolved V genes explain less than half of these, and the others have no known cause. This sample has about 52,000 clones in its table, and roughly 91% of those were observed once. Clones ranked in the top ten supply approximately 24% of the sample. The material was CD4+ or CD8+ T cells sorted from blood, obtained in a trial of the OX40 agonist ivuxolimab. Every receptor here comes from an adult with an advanced solid tumor such as melanoma, head and neck, liver or kidney cancer.

The genes are TRBV7-2 and TRBJ2-4, with D perhaps being TRBD1 or TRBD2 (5 bases each). Germline-derived CDR1 and CDR2 are SGHTA and FQGNSA. With 3 bases removed from V and 2 bases from J, the gap between germline ends came to 14 bases. The CDR3 sequence is 16 residues long. The CDR3 reads CASSFPGTVSKNIQYF. CDR3 coding DNA: TGTGCCAGCAGCTTTCCAGGGACGGTGTCCAAAAACATTCAGTACTTC.

This clone was seen only once. The CDR3 DNA follows: TGTGCCAGCAGCCCAGGCGAAATGTCCTCCAATCAGCCCCAGCATTTT. As protein: CASSPGEMSSNQPQHF. The chain uses TRBV7-2 and TRBJ1-5; unclear D gene. The CDR3 totals 16 residues. V lost 5 bases, J lost 3 bases, and 17 bases lay in between. Germline V gene data show CDR1 as SGHTA and CDR2 as FQGNSA. Complete variable domain (other parts from reference TRBV7-2 and TRBJ1-5): GAGVSQSPSNKVTEKGKDVELRCDPISGHTALYWYRQSLGQGLEFLIYFQGNSAPDKSGLPSDRFSAERTGGSVSTLTIQRTQQEDSAVYLCASSPGEMSSNQPQHFGDGTRLSIL.

The chain recombines TRBV7-9 with TRBJ1-3; maybe TRBD1 (5 bases). Per the germline V gene, CDR1 is SEHNR and CDR2 is FQNEAQ (reference sequence). V dropped 3 bases and J dropped 0 bases, with 15 bases sitting between them. The CDR3 covers 17 residues. The CDR3: CASSLGLTGGSGNTIYF. DNA of the CDR3: TGTGCCAGCAGCTTGGGGCTGACCGGGGGCTCTGGAAACACCATATATTTT.

The chain recombines TRBV9 with TRBJ2-1; 9 bases agree with TRBD2. The CDR3 contains 15 residues. With V trimmed by 3 bases and J by 2 bases, 3 bases remained unmatched. Germline loops: CDR1 SGDLS, CDR2 YYNGEE. CDR3 DNA: TGTGCCAGCAGCGAAACTAGCGGGCCCTACAATGAGCAGTTCTTC. This gives the protein CASSETSGPYNEQFF.

The genes are TRBV2 and TRBJ2-1; the match to TRBD2 covers 7 bases. V dropped 2 bases and J dropped 4; count of bases not matched to a gene: 11. Germline assignment: CDR1 SNHLY and CDR2 FYNNEI. The CDR3 loop spans 17 amino acids. This CDR3 is CASSETKRDYRYNEQFF. Here the CDR3 DNA reads TGTGCCAGCAGTGAAACCAAAAGGGACTACAGATACAATGAGCAGTTCTTC.

J is TRBJ2-1 and V is TRBV7-2; TRBD2 matches at 9 bases. The CDR3 length is 15 residues. V shed 10 bases and J 7 bases; nucleotides not matched to a gene: 14. Germline CDR1 reads SGHTA; CDR2 reads FQGNSA. The CDR3 spells CAIRWGGRAKNEQFF. The CDR3 nucleotides read TGTGCCATCAGGTGGGGCGGGAGGGCCAAAAATGAGCAGTTCTTC.

This chain connects TRBV25-1 to TRBJ1-6, with TRBD1 identical over 8 bases. Germline trimming cut 2 bases from V and 18 bases from J; bases unmatched to any gene: 12. This CDR3 spans 14 amino acids. From germline, CDR1 is MGHDK and CDR2 SYGVNS. CDR3 in DNA: TGTGCCAGCAGTGAACTTAGACAGGGGTGGGATAACCACTTT. Protein: CASSELRQGWDNHF.

A word on this clone: One end of the junction does not line up with germline, which may come from a read error. The chain combines TRBV5-1 with TRBJ2-3, with 7 bases aligning to TRBD1. This CDR3 is built from 14 residues. Germline values: CDR1 SGHRS, CDR2 YFSETQ. CDR3 DNA: TGTGCCAGCAGCCCAGTCACAGGGGCAGATACGCAGTATTTT. This sequence encodes CASSPVTGADTQYF. Complete variable domain (other parts from reference TRBV5-1 and TRBJ2-3): KAGVTQTPRYLIKTRGQQVTLSCSPISGHRSVSWYQQTPGQGLQFLFEYFSETQRNKGNFPGRFSGRQFSNSRSEMNVSTLELGDSALYLCASSPVTGADTQYFGPGTRLTVL.

The chain combines TRBV5-1 with TRBJ2-7; 12 bases align to TRBD2. In germline, CDR1 is SGHRS, CDR2 YFSETQ. J gave up 3 bases and V 4 bases, and 5 bases lay outside the gene matches. The CDR3 has 15 amino acids. This chain's CDR3 is CASSVTSGSFYEQYF. The CDR3 coding sequence is TGCGCCAGCAGCGTGACTAGCGGGAGCTTCTACGAGCAGTACTTC.

This chain uses TRBV27 with TRBJ2-7; TRBD2 matches at 7 bases. V gave up 3 bases and J gave up 7 bases; unmatched junction bases: 6. This CDR3 contains 13 residues. Germline V gene sequence: CDR1 MNHEY, CDR2 SMNVEV (reference sequence). Here the CDR3 reads CASSFSGAGEQYF. CDR3 in DNA: TGTGCCAGCAGTTTTTCGGGAGCGGGGGAGCAGTACTTC.

The chain is built from TRBV4-3 and TRBJ2-7, with a weak D call TRBD2 (5 bases). This CDR3 comprises 16 residues. V lost 0 bases to trimming and J lost 4 bases, with 16 bases between them. Per germline, CDR1 LGHNA and CDR2 YSLEER. CDR3 sequence reads: CASSQDIGERLYEQYF. In DNA form, the CDR3 reads TGCGCCAGCAGCCAAGATATCGGAGAGCGGCTTTACGAGCAGTACTTC.

The chain combines TRBV4-1 with TRBJ1-5; D gene unclear. Looked up from germline, CDR1 is MGHRA and CDR2 is YSYEKL. The CDR3 length is 15 residues. Trimming stripped 4 bases from V and 2 bases from J, with 12 bases between. The CDR3 here is CASSLGTSGNQPQHF. CDR3 nucleotide sequence: TGCGCCAGCAGCCTAGGAACAAGCGGCAATCAGCCCCAGCATTTT.

The V call is TRBV2, the J call TRBJ2-3, with a tentative D call TRBD1 (6 bases). The CDR3 extends over 10 amino acids. V was pared by 10 bases and J by 7 bases, with 9 bases between. CDR1 SNHLY and CDR2 FYNNEI come from the germline V gene. The CDR3 coding sequence is TGTGCCACCAGGGGTCATACGCAGTATTTT. This encodes CATRGHTQYF.